The next 22 T cell receptor beta chains were all read from a single sample in a study of T cell responses to AZD1222 COVID-19 vaccine. Profiled with immunoSEQ multiplex PCR; TCRdb holds only in-frame clones, not every one. Of 97,000 or so clones listed, 80% to 95% are singletons. The source material was peripheral blood, sampled 28 days after the second AZD1222 dose. The origin of the receptors is an adult who received the AZD1222 COVID-19 vaccine.

This clone has just one count. The gene calls are TRBV6-1 and TRBJ2-5; no firm D call. V dropped 1 base and J dropped 1 base, with 16 bases sitting between them. The germline V gene has CDR1 MNHNS and CDR2 SASEGT. The CDR3 length is 17 residues. The CDR3 here is CASSEELVEATQETQYF. The CDR3 DNA is TGTGCCAGCAGTGAAGAATTGGTCGAGGCGACCCAAGAGACCCAGTACTTC.

The rearrangement links TRBV5-1 to TRBJ2-5, with 10 bases fitting TRBD2. Germline V gene sequence: CDR1 SGHRS, CDR2 YFSETQ. CDR3 length: 15 amino acids. After removal of 3 bases from V and 2 bases from J, the junction contained 4 bases not matched to a gene. The CDR3 spells CASSSSGRGQETQYF. In nucleotides, the CDR3 is TGCGCCAGCAGCTCCAGCGGGAGGGGACAAGAGACCCAGTACTTC. The full variable domain, its missing parts supplied by reference TRBV5-1 and TRBJ2-5, is KAGVTQTPRYLIKTRGQQVTLSCSPISGHRSVSWYQQTPGQGLQFLFEYFSETQRNKGNFPGRFSGRQFSNSRSEMNVSTLELGDSALYLCASSSSGRGQETQYFGPGTRLLVL.

The count of this clone is one. The rearrangement uses TRBV11-2 and TRBJ1-6, with D unclear. Germline CDR1 reads SGHAT; CDR2 reads FQNNGV. The CDR3 consists of 14 residues. V was clipped by 2 bases and J by 5 bases, with 7 bases between them. CDR3 region: CASSLSRNNSPLHF. The CDR3 DNA follows: TGTGCCAGCAGCTTATCCAGAAATAATTCACCCCTCCACTTT. Using reference TRBV11-2 and TRBJ1-6 for the parts outside the CDR3, the full variable domain is EAGVAQSPRYKIIEKRQSVAFWCNPISGHATLYWYQQILGQGPKLLIQFQNNGVVDDSQLPKDRFSAERLKGVDSTLKIQPAKLEDSAVYLCASSLSRNNSPLHFGNGTRLTVT.

The chain joins TRBV28 to TRBJ1-1; D is uncertain. Germline assignment: CDR1 MDHEN and CDR2 SYDVKM. The length of the CDR3 is 14 residues. V was shortened by 6 bases and J by 5 bases, with 16 bases between the two germline ends. The CDR3 sequence: CASRGYWSGTEAFF. The CDR3 DNA is TGTGCCAGCAGGGGCTATTGGTCAGGTACTGAAGCTTTCTTT.

The genes are TRBV3-1 (or the pseudogene TRBV3-2) and TRBJ2-7; 10 bases agree with TRBD1. Trimming removed 1 base from V and 3 bases from J; junction bases left unmatched: 3. From germline, CDR1 is LGHDT and CDR2 YNNKEL (reference sequence). This CDR3 comprises 15 residues. The CDR3 sequence: CASSQGWDRGYEQYF. In nucleotides, the CDR3 is TGTGCCAGCAGCCAAGGATGGGACAGGGGCTACGAGCAGTACTTC.

Turning to this clone: Here the CDR3 omits its conserved ending phenylalanine or tryptophan, so a read error is the likely source. The DNA is left out, because the CDR3 cannot be placed on it with certainty; the CDR3 is given as TCRdb lists it. This chain connects TRBV18 to TRBJ1-2. From its first to its last residue, the CDR3 has 13 amino acids. CDR1 and CDR2 (germline): KGHSH, LQKENI. This CDR3 is CASSPRPGGLIEI.

This clone occurred once. CDR3 sequence (DNA): TGTGCCACCTACCGGAGCGGGAGCTCCTACAATGAGCAGTTCTTC. Protein product: CATYRSGSSYNEQFF. The chain carries TRBV5-5 and TRBJ2-1; 8 bases map to TRBD2. This CDR3 spans 15 amino acids. The V gene end was trimmed by 9 bases and the J gene end by 0 bases; junction bases not matched to a gene: 8. Germline V gene sequence: CDR1 SGHKS, CDR2 YYEKEE (reference sequence).

V gene TRBV20-1 combines with J gene TRBJ2-1; D is undetermined. Germline V gene sequence: CDR1 DFQATT, CDR2 SNEGSKA (reference sequence). V lost 3 bases to trimming and J lost 5 bases, with 17 bases between them. CDR3 length equals 15 residues. The CDR3 nucleotides are TGCAGTGCTAGTAAAGGTGGAATTGGCGACAATGAGCAGTTCTTC. Its translation: CSASKGGIGDNEQFF.

This clone has just one count. The V and J genes are TRBV7-2 and TRBJ2-2; possibly TRBD1 or TRBD2 for D (6 bases each). Germline V CDR1 and CDR2: SGHTA, FQGNSA. Between the trimmed V and J ends, which lost 2 bases and 6 bases, there was a span of 10 bases. CDR3 length equals 14 residues. The CDR3 region has the DNA TGTGCCAGCAGCTTACACAGGGAGGCCGGGGAGCTGTTTTTT. Translating gives CASSLHREAGELFF.

This clone was detected once. The chain couples TRBV5-1 to TRBJ2-2; no reliable D call. V lost 1 base, J lost 0 bases, and 13 bases lay in between. Looked up from germline, CDR1 is SGHRS and CDR2 is YFSETQ. This CDR3 contains 17 residues. Here the CDR3 DNA reads TGCGCCAGCAGCTTGTATCGGTCGACCGCGAACACCGGGGAGCTGTTTTTT. Its translation: CASSLYRSTANTGELFF.

This sequence joins TRBV6-5 and TRBJ2-1, with TRBD2 matching 10 bases. V dropped 6 bases and J dropped 10; count of bases not matched to a gene: 12. Germline V gene lookup returns CDR1 MNHEY and CDR2 SVGAGI. The CDR3 length is 15 residues. In DNA, the CDR3 is TGTGCCAGCAGGTCCGCTAGCGGGAGTCCCCAAGAGCAGTTCTTC. Protein product: CASRSASGSPQEQFF.

V is TRBV11-2 and J is TRBJ2-7; D unresolved. The ends were cut back, 4 bases at V and 3 bases at J, with 13 bases in the middle. Germline CDR1 and CDR2: SGHAT and FQNNGV. This CDR3 has 14 amino acids. The CDR3 DNA reads as TGTGCCAGCAGCTCGATCAGTGGTATCTACGAGCAGTACTTC. Its protein is CASSSISGIYEQYF.

This chain connects TRBV27 to TRBJ2-5, with 13 nucleotides matching TRBD2. V shed 4 bases and J 5 bases; nucleotides not matched to a gene: 4. CDR3 length: 15 residues. Germline assignment: CDR1 MNHEY and CDR2 SMNVEV (reference sequence). The CDR3 DNA sequence: TGTGCCAGCAGTTGGACTAGCGGGAGTGGGGAGACCCAGTACTTC. It is translated as CASSWTSGSGETQYF.

The chain joins TRBV29-1 to TRBJ1-2; 10 bases align to TRBD1. The trim removed 5 bases at V and 3 bases at J, leaving 3 bases unmatched. The CDR3 contains 13 residues. Germline CDR1 reads SQVTM; CDR2 reads ANQGSEA. The CDR3 coding sequence is TGCAGCGTTTCGGACAGGGGGGACTATGGCTACACCTTC. It is translated as CSVSDRGDYGYTF.

CDR3 amino acids: CASSFPLTGLNNEQFF. The CDR3 DNA follows: TGTGCCAGCAGCTTCCCCCTAACGGGACTCAACAATGAGCAGTTCTTC. The chain uses TRBV5-6 and TRBJ2-1, with D possibly matching TRBD2 (6 bases). The germline V gene encodes CDR1 SGHDT and CDR2 YYEEEE. Trimming left V 2 bases short and J 5 bases short, with 17 bases between. This CDR3 spans 16 amino acids.

The V call is TRBV5-4, the J call TRBJ2-7, with 8 bases lining up with TRBD1. Germline V gene sequence: CDR1 SGHNT, CDR2 YYREEE (reference sequence). V dropped 3 bases and J dropped 4; count of bases not matched to a gene: 6. The CDR3 contains 14 residues. The CDR3 reads CASSSRTGKYEQYF. The CDR3 coding sequence is TGTGCCAGCAGCTCCAGGACAGGGAAATACGAGCAGTACTTC. Combining the CDR3 with reference TRBV5-4 and TRBJ2-7 gives the whole variable domain ETGVTQSPTHLIKTRGQQVTLRCSSQSGHNTVSWYQQALGQGPQFIFQYYREEENGRGNFPPRFSGLQFPNYSSELNVNALELDDSALYLCASSSRTGKYEQYFGPGTRLTVT.

The V and J genes are TRBV24-1 and TRBJ2-3; 7 bases match TRBD2. The junction had 5 bases not matched to a gene; V was cut back by 4 bases and J by 8 bases. The CDR3 is made up of 13 amino acids. CDR1 and CDR2 (germline): KGHDR, SFDVKD. This CDR3 reads CATSETTSFTQYF. The CDR3 DNA reads as TGTGCCACCAGTGAGACGACTAGCTTTACGCAGTATTTT.

The chain links TRBV5-1 to TRBJ2-1; 12 nucleotides match TRBD2. The CDR3 is 20 residues long. The V gene's germline CDR1 is SGHRS and CDR2 YFSETQ. The J segment lost 0 bases and the V segment lost 4 bases, leaving 14 bases of the junction unmatched. Here the CDR3 DNA reads TGCGCCAGCAGCCGTGGCGCACTAGCGGGAGGCAGGAGCTCCTACAATGAGCAGTTCTTC. Residues: CASSRGALAGGRSSYNEQFF.

The genes are TRBV5-6 and TRBJ2-2, with 8 positions matching TRBD2. The CDR3 is 15 residues long. V dropped 4 bases and J dropped 7; count of bases not matched to a gene: 9. Germline loops: CDR1 SGHDT, CDR2 YYEEEE. The CDR3 region has the DNA TGTGCCAGCAGCCCGGAGTTCGGGAGGGGCGGGGAGCTGTTTTTT. This translates into CASSPEFGRGGELFF.

This rearrangement joins TRBV5-1 to TRBJ2-3, with D perhaps being TRBD1 or TRBD2 (5 bases each). Trimming cost V 0 bases and J 1 base, with 9 bases left between them. The CDR3 totals 15 residues. Per germline, CDR1 SGHRS and CDR2 YFSETQ. The CDR3 region has the DNA TGCGCCAGCAGCTTGGAGGTGGGACGCACAGATACGCAGTATTTT. This codes for CASSLEVGRTDTQYF.

This clone was counted once. The V gene is TRBV15, the J gene TRBJ2-1; TRBD1 is a possible D gene (6 bases). Germline CDR1 is LNHNV and CDR2 is YYDKDF (reference sequence). The length of the CDR3 is 15 residues. Trimming cost V 0 bases and J 8 bases, with 14 bases left between them. CDR3 region: CATSRDGNRVHEQFF. The CDR3 nucleotides are TGTGCCACCAGCAGAGATGGGAACAGGGTCCATGAGCAGTTCTTC.

The V and J genes are TRBV7-2 and TRBJ2-7; D unresolved. The CDR3 has 12 amino acids. V lost 2 bases and J 1 base, leaving 3 bases between the germline ends. The germline CDR1 and CDR2 sequences are SGHTA and FQGNSA. Written as DNA, the CDR3 is TGTGCCAGCAGCTTAAATTCCTACGAGCAGTACTTC. It specifies CASSLNSYEQYF.